These 24 T cell receptor beta chains share one sample of origin, sequenced in a study of blood T cell repertoires in COVID-19. Sequenced by immunoSEQ multiplex PCR; TCRdb stores in-frame clones only, minus some. The table includes 180,000 or so clones, about nine tenths detected once. Material for sequencing was peripheral blood. Receptors were obtained from a man in his forties with acute or convalescent COVID-19.

The V call is TRBV6-5, the J call TRBJ2-2, with 8 positions matching TRBD2. Losses at the gene ends were 11 bases for V and 1 base for J; bases not matched to a gene: 3. This CDR3 comprises 13 residues. CDR1 and CDR2 from the germline V gene are MNHEY and SVGAGI. The CDR3 sequence is CAAGGVNTGELFF. The CDR3 DNA reads as TGTGCCGCCGGGGGGGTGAACACCGGGGAGCTGTTTTTT.

For this clone: Because the CDR3's place on the DNA is in doubt, the DNA is left out and the CDR3 is given as listed by TCRdb. J is TRBJ1-1 and V is TRBV10-3; the D call in the table, TRBD1, was not verified against the DNA. Inclusive of both ends, the CDR3 amounts to 16 amino acids. CDR1 is ENHRY, CDR2 SYGVKD, per germline. The CDR3 sequence is CAICAWDKTIATEAFF.

The V call is TRBV18, the J call TRBJ1-6, with TRBD1 matching 7 bases. This CDR3 comprises 16 residues. Per germline, CDR1 KGHSH and CDR2 LQKENI. The trim removed 4 bases at V and 5 bases at J, leaving 8 bases unmatched. The CDR3 region has the DNA TGTGCCAGCTCACAGGATCGAACAGGGGATAATTCACCCCTCCACTTT. It translates to CASSQDRTGDNSPLHF.

The chain is built from TRBV5-1 and TRBJ2-7, with TRBD1 matching over 7 bases. The CDR3 has 14 residues. The V gene end was trimmed by 4 bases and the J gene end by 3 bases; junction bases not matched to a gene: 7. CDR1 and CDR2 (germline): SGHRS, YFSETQ. The CDR3 DNA sequence: TGCGCCAGCAGCGATCCGGGACAGTACTACGAGCAGTACTTC. This codes for CASSDPGQYYEQYF.

This clone was seen a few times. The chain couples TRBV29-1 to TRBJ1-1; D is perhaps TRBD1 (5 bases). This CDR3 has 13 amino acids. Germline V gene sequence: CDR1 SQVTM, CDR2 ANQGSEA. V was clipped by 6 bases and J by 6 bases, with 17 bases between them. Written as DNA, the CDR3 is TGCAGCGTGTGGGCAAGGGGTTTTCCTGAAGCTTTCTTT. It yields the protein CSVWARGFPEAFF.

This clone was seen only once. V and J are TRBV3-1 (or the pseudogene TRBV3-2) and TRBJ2-1; 11 bases agree with TRBD2. The CDR3 totals 19 residues. Germline lookup yields CDR1 LGHDT and CDR2 YNNKEL (reference sequence). V gave up 4 bases and J gave up 2 bases; unmatched junction bases: 13. CDR3 amino acids: CASSRDKDSGGGAYNEQFF. CDR3 in DNA: TGTGCCAGCAGCCGCGATAAGGATAGCGGGGGGGGTGCCTACAATGAGCAGTTCTTC.

The chain recombines TRBV28 with TRBJ2-5; D gene unclear. The length of the CDR3 is 14 residues. Germline assignment: CDR1 MDHEN and CDR2 SYDVKM. The V gene lost 3 bases and the J gene lost 2 bases, with 10 bases spanning the gap. CDR3 coding DNA: TGTGCCAGCAGTTTCTTGGCGGCACAAGAGACCCAGTACTTC. This sequence encodes CASSFLAAQETQYF.

This clone came up once. The rearrangement joins TRBV6-6 to TRBJ1-2; 8 positions match TRBD1. V was clipped by 8 bases and J by 1 base; unmatched bases: 12. Germline V gene lookup returns CDR1 MNHNY and CDR2 SVGAGI (reference sequence). The length of the CDR3 is 16 residues. CDR3 in DNA: TGTGCCAGCCCCGGGGCAGGGGGCCGGATTAACTATGGCTACACCTTC. This translates into CASPGAGGRINYGYTF.

This clone showed up just once. The chain joins TRBV19 to TRBJ1-5; 10 nucleotides agree with TRBD1. The CDR3 consists of 14 residues. V shed 5 bases, J shed 4 bases, and the junction held 2 bases outside the gene matches. Germline values: CDR1 LNHDA, CDR2 SQIVND (reference sequence). The CDR3: CASSGQGVNQPQHF. DNA for the CDR3: TGTGCCAGTAGTGGACAGGGGGTTAATCAGCCCCAGCATTTT.

The CDR3 bases are TGTGCCAGCAGCCCCCACAGAAACAATGAGCAGTTCTTC. This gives the protein CASSPHRNNEQFF. The J gene is TRBJ2-1, the V gene TRBV7-2; no definite D call. The germline V gene has CDR1 SGHTA and CDR2 FQGNSA. The V and J ends lost 5 bases and 5 bases respectively, with 10 bases between them. CDR3 size: 13 residues.

J is TRBJ2-5 and V is TRBV7-9; a possible D gene is TRBD1 (5 bases). Germline CDR1 is SEHNR and CDR2 is FQNEAQ (reference sequence). CDR3 length: 13 amino acids. Trimming left V 4 bases short and J 2 bases short, with 8 bases between. CDR3 region: CASSSPGQETQYF. The CDR3 DNA reads as TGTGCCAGCAGCTCCCCAGGGCAAGAGACCCAGTACTTC.

The chain combines TRBV7-2 with TRBJ1-4, with 8 positions matching TRBD1. V dropped 5 bases and J dropped 4; count of bases not matched to a gene: 6. The CDR3 is 15 amino acids. Per germline, CDR1 SGHTA and CDR2 FQGNSA. CDR3 loop: CASSPQTGVNEKLFF. The CDR3 region has the DNA TGTGCCAGCAGCCCCCAGACAGGGGTTAATGAAAAACTGTTTTTT.

The CDR3 nucleotides are TGTGCCAGCAGTTACGTGGGTCAGGCCGGGGAGCTGTTTTTT. As protein: CASSYVGQAGELFF. The chain recombines TRBV6-2 or TRBV6-3 with TRBJ2-2; D unclear. V shed 2 bases and J shed 6 bases, with 10 bases lying between them. This CDR3 spans 14 amino acids. Germline V lookup: CDR1 MNHEY, CDR2 SVGEGT.

This chain links TRBV11-2 with TRBJ1-2; D remains ambiguous. V dropped 3 bases and J dropped 0 bases, with 8 bases sitting between them. The CDR3 is 14 residues long. CDR1 SGHAT and CDR2 FQNNGV come from the germline V gene. The CDR3 spells CASSLSLSNYGYTF. DNA of the CDR3: TGTGCCAGCAGCTTGAGTCTGTCTAACTATGGCTACACCTTC.

This sequence joins TRBV18 and TRBJ1-6; no clear D. The CDR3 is made up of 15 amino acids. Trimming left V 5 bases short and J 10 bases short, with 18 bases between. Germline CDR1 and CDR2: KGHSH and LQKENI. The CDR3 DNA reads as TGTGCCAGCTCAGCCGCCGGGGTGGTAGGATCACCCCTCCACTTT. Translation: CASSAAGVVGSPLHF.

The chain carries TRBV19 and TRBJ2-7, with 8 bases matching TRBD1. The J segment lost 6 bases and the V segment lost 5 bases, leaving 9 bases of the junction unmatched. The CDR3 covers 14 residues. Per the germline V gene, CDR1 is LNHDA and CDR2 is SQIVND (reference sequence). This chain's CDR3 is CASSHIDRGGEQYF. CDR3 bases: TGTGCCAGTAGTCATATCGACAGGGGAGGCGAGCAGTACTTC.

This clone was seen only once. The rearrangement uses TRBV7-6 and TRBJ2-6, with 9 positions matching TRBD1. V dropped 3 bases and J dropped 2; count of bases not matched to a gene: 2. The germline V gene encodes CDR1 SGHVS and CDR2 FNYEAQ. The CDR3 consists of 16 residues. The CDR3 nucleotides are TGTGCCAGCAGCTTGACAGGGGGAACTGGGGCCAACGTCCTGACTTTC. Its translation is CASSLTGGTGANVLTF.

A single count supports this clone. This chain joins TRBV5-1 and TRBJ1-1; 9 positions agree with TRBD1. The CDR3 is 13 residues long. CDR1 and CDR2 (germline): SGHRS, YFSETQ. The V segment lost 5 bases and the J segment 6 bases; nucleotides outside the gene matches: 5. CDR3 amino acids: CASRKTGGAEAFF. The CDR3 DNA sequence: TGCGCCAGCAGGAAGACAGGGGGAGCTGAAGCTTTCTTT.

J is TRBJ1-3 and V is TRBV28; D remains unclear. The CDR3 loop spans 15 amino acids. Trimming removed 5 bases from V and 0 bases from J, with 11 bases in between. Looked up from germline, CDR1 is MDHEN and CDR2 is SYDVKM. The chain's CDR3 is CASSPPRSSGNTIYF. CDR3 in DNA: TGTGCCAGCAGTCCCCCGCGGAGCTCTGGAAACACCATATATTTT.

The V call is TRBV7-9, the J call TRBJ1-1, with D tentatively TRBD1 (6 bases). The germline V gene has CDR1 SEHNR and CDR2 FQNEAQ (reference sequence). V was shortened by 4 bases and J by 4 bases, with 13 bases between the two germline ends. The CDR3 loop spans 14 amino acids. The CDR3 protein is CASSWEGGSTEAFF. The CDR3 DNA is TGTGCCAGCAGCTGGGAGGGGGGTTCCACTGAAGCTTTCTTT.

The V call is TRBV5-1, the J call TRBJ1-2; TRBD1 agrees at 8 bases. Germline assignment: CDR1 SGHRS and CDR2 YFSETQ. V dropped 4 bases and J dropped 8; count of bases not matched to a gene: 10. The CDR3 consists of 14 residues. CDR3 amino acids: CASSDQGAAGGYTF. In DNA form, the CDR3 reads TGCGCCAGCAGCGACCAGGGGGCGGCAGGAGGCTACACCTTC.

V gene TRBV5-1 combines with J gene TRBJ2-3; D may be TRBD1 (6 bases). V was trimmed by 6 bases and J by 0 bases, leaving 17 bases between them. The CDR3 has 16 amino acids. CDR1 SGHRS and CDR2 YFSETQ come from the germline V gene. DNA for the CDR3: TGCGCCAGCACCCTTGGGACACCGCATAGCACAGATACGCAGTATTTT. Amino acid sequence: CASTLGTPHSTDTQYF.

The chain is built from TRBV10-2 and TRBJ2-1; 15 bases agree with TRBD2. In germline, CDR1 is WSHSY, CDR2 SAAADI. The CDR3 spans 15 residues. J was trimmed by 6 bases and V by 9 bases; bases with no gene match: 6. The CDR3 region has the DNA TGCGCCAGGAGCCTGGGACTAGCGGGGGGCAATGAGCAGTTCTTC. Amino acid sequence: CARSLGLAGGNEQFF.

The chain employs TRBV3-1 (or the pseudogene TRBV3-2) and TRBJ2-1; 8 bases fit TRBD2. CDR3 length equals 16 residues. The J segment lost 4 bases and the V segment lost 1 base, leaving 6 bases of the junction unmatched. Germline V gives CDR1 LGHDT, CDR2 YNNKEL (reference sequence). The CDR3 here is CASSQVPGGGYNEQFF. The CDR3 DNA reads TGTGCCAGCAGCCAAGTACCGGGGGGGGGTTACAATGAGCAGTTCTTC.